This T cell receptor (beta chain) stems from a study of cytomegalovirus exposure and HLA in healthy donors. Broader study findings: By HLA locus, TCR association rates varied in a later analysis, with DRB1 showing the most and HLA-C the fewest. In most subjects, TCR beta sequences reportedly gave accurate predictions of HLA-A and HLA-B alleles. Certain sequence variants were highly shared and formed a cluster, and this cluster was likely a sequencing artifact.

This cohort consisted of healthy bone marrow donors. As regards this clone: Its antigen remains unidentified.

Primers for the PCR totalled 60 Vbeta and 13 Jbeta. Libraries were prepared by immunoSEQ multiplex PCR; TCRdb keeps only in-frame clonotypes and omits some of them. This table has over 200,000 clones, about 80% appearing once. This receptor was identified in a woman in her sixties in good health and CMV-seropositive. Sequenced: PBMCs.

The CDR3 bases are TGTGCCAGCAGCCCAACAACTAGCGGTATCTTCAATGAGCAGTTCTTC. Residues: CASSPTTSGIFNEQFF. The chain couples TRBV7-9 to TRBJ2-1; 8 bases line up with TRBD2. The J segment lost 6 bases and the V segment lost 5 bases, leaving 12 bases of the junction unmatched. Germline V gene sequence: CDR1 SEHNR, CDR2 FQNEAQ (reference sequence). The CDR3 spans 16 residues.